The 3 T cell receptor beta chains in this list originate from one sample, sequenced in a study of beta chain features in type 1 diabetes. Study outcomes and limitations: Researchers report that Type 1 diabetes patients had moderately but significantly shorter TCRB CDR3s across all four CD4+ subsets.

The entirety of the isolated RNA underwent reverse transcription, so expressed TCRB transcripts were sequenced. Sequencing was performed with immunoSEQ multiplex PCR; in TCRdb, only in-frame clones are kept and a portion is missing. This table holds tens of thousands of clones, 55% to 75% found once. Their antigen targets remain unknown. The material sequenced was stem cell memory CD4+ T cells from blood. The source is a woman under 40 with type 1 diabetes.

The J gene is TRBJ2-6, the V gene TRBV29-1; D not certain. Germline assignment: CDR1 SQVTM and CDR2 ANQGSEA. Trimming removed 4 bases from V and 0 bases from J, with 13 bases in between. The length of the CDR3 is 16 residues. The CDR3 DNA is TGCAGCGTTGGGGCCGGCGAACTCTCTGGGGCCAACGTCCTGACTTTC. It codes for CSVGAGELSGANVLTF.

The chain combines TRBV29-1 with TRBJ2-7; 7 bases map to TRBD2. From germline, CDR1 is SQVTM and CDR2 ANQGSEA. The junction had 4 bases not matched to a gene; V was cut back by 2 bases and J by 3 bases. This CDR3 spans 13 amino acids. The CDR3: CSVEFREGYEQYF. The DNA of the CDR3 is TGCAGCGTTGAATTCAGGGAGGGCTACGAGCAGTACTTC.

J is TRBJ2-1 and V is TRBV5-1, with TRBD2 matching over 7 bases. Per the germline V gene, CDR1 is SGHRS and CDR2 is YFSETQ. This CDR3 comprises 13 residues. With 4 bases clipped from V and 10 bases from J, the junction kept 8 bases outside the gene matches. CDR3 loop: CASSPGRDGEQFF. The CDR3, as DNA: TGCGCCAGCAGCCCGGGGAGGGATGGGGAGCAGTTCTTC.